The 30 T cell receptor beta chains presented below share a single source sample, sequenced in a study of T-cell memory formation after mild COVID-19. TCRdb reprocessed the 5' RACE reads via MiXCR and lists one record per CDR3 protein. The sample has more than 350,000 distinct CDR3 sequences, roughly 15% seen once. The sample taken for sequencing was PBMCs or a T cell subset sorted from them (not recorded which). All receptors derive from a man aged 18 to 29 who had mild COVID-19 (a few samples of this study predate the infection). Cell type and time point are not known.

This clonotype was observed a few times. This chain links TRBV20-1 with TRBJ2-1; 9 bases line up with TRBD2. The CDR3 length is 15 residues. Per germline, CDR1 DFQATT and CDR2 SNEGSKA (reference sequence). V dropped 5 bases and J dropped 5; count of bases not matched to a gene: 10. The CDR3 sequence is CSADDPGLADNEQFF. The CDR3 region has the DNA TGCAGTGCTGATGATCCGGGACTAGCAGACAATGAGCAGTTCTTC.

The sample holds a few counts of this clonotype. J is TRBJ2-2 and V is TRBV11-2, with 10 bases matching TRBD1. Germline V gene sequence: CDR1 SGHAT, CDR2 FQNNGV. Losses at the gene ends were 5 bases for V and 2 bases for J; bases not matched to a gene: 5. The CDR3 sequence is 16 residues long. CDR3: CASSPQTGGNTGELFF. CDR3 nucleotide sequence: TGTGCCAGCAGCCCCCAGACAGGGGGCAACACCGGGGAGCTGTTTTTT.

The V and J genes are TRBV19 and TRBJ1-5, with 7 bases that match TRBD1. The ends lost 6 bases at V and 3 bases at J; junction bases unmatched: 8. The CDR3 sequence is 15 residues long. The germline gives CDR1 LNHDA, CDR2 SQIVND (reference sequence). In nucleotides, the CDR3 is TGTGCCAGTAGGGAGAGACAGGGTTTCAATCAGCCCCAGCATTTT. Protein: CASRERQGFNQPQHF.

This clonotype was detected only a few times. This chain links TRBV5-5 with TRBJ2-3; D remains unclear. The CDR3 is made up of 15 amino acids. Trimming took 0 bases from V and 2 from J, leaving 10 bases between them. Germline CDR1 and CDR2: SGHKS and YYEKEE (reference sequence). The CDR3 loop reads CASSLGVRPTDTQYF. As DNA, the CDR3 is TGTGCCAGCAGCTTGGGTGTGAGGCCCACAGATACGCAGTATTTT.

The V gene is TRBV3-1, the J gene TRBJ2-2; possibly TRBD2 for D (6 bases). The ends were cut back, 2 bases at V and 7 bases at J, with 14 bases in the middle. The CDR3 covers 15 residues. Germline V gene lookup returns CDR1 LGHDT and CDR2 YNNKEL (reference sequence). The CDR3 sequence: CASSQTGGMIGELFF. The DNA for the CDR3 is TGTGCCAGCAGCCAAACCGGGGGAATGATCGGGGAGCTGTTTTTT.

In its sample, this clonotype was seen a few times. The chain uses TRBV10-3 and TRBJ2-1; 7 positions agree with TRBD2. V was clipped by 5 bases and J by 9 bases; unmatched bases: 4. From germline, CDR1 is ENHRY and CDR2 SYGVKD. CDR3 length: 12 amino acids. As DNA, the CDR3 is TGTGCCATCAGTTCCCGGGAGGCTGAGCAGTTCTTC. This encodes CAISSREAEQFF.

This chain connects TRBV7-9 to TRBJ1-1, with 8 nucleotides matching TRBD1. This CDR3 has 16 amino acids. V was clipped by 5 bases and J by 1 base; unmatched bases: 9. Germline CDR1 SEHNR, CDR2 FQNEAQ (reference sequence). CDR3 DNA sequence: TGTGCCAGCAGCACCCGATACGACAGGGGGAACACTGAAGCTTTCTTT. As protein: CASSTRYDRGNTEAFF.

This chain joins TRBV7-9 and TRBJ2-3; D uncertain. Trimming cost V 5 bases and J 7 bases, with 10 bases left between them. This CDR3 contains 12 residues. Germline V CDR1 and CDR2: SEHNR, FQNEAQ (reference sequence). The CDR3 region has the DNA TGTGCCAGCAGCCCTGGGTCTCATACGCAGTATTTT. Translated, it gives CASSPGSHTQYF. Filled out from reference TRBV7-9 and TRBJ2-3, the complete variable domain reads DTGVSQNPRHKITKRGQNVTFRCDPISEHNRLYWYRQTLGQGPEFLTYFQNEAQLEKSRLLSDRFSAERPKGSFSTLEIQRTEQGDSAMYLCASSPGSHTQYFGPGTRLTVL.

This clonotype was found a few times. The rearrangement uses TRBV29-1 and TRBJ2-7, with a weak D call TRBD1 (6 bases). V lost 3 bases, J lost 9 bases, and 12 bases lay in between. The CDR3 is 11 amino acids. CDR1 is SQVTM and CDR2 is ANQGSEA in the germline V gene. The CDR3 region has the DNA TGCAGCGTTGAGGTGGACAGCTTGCAGTACGTC. Translating it yields CSVEVDSLQYV.

This clonotype was counted between two and nine times. V usage is TRBV7-2 and J usage is TRBJ2-5, with D tentatively TRBD2 (5 bases). V was pared by 5 bases and J by 7 bases, with 14 bases between. Germline V CDR1 and CDR2: SGHTA, FQGNSA. This CDR3 region has 13 residues. This chain's CDR3 is CASSPASMGTQYF. The CDR3 DNA follows: TGTGCCAGCAGCCCAGCTAGCATGGGGACCCAGTACTTC.

This clonotype was counted only a few times. The rearrangement joins TRBV7-9 to TRBJ2-2; D ambiguous. The CDR3 runs to 15 residues. Germline-derived CDR1 and CDR2 are SEHNR and FQNEAQ (reference sequence). V was cut by 5 bases and J by 1 base, with 11 bases left in between. CDR3 DNA: TGTGCCAGCAGCCAGGACGGACGGAACACCGGGGAGCTGTTTTTT. Protein product: CASSQDGRNTGELFF. Complete variable domain (other parts from reference TRBV7-9 and TRBJ2-2): DTGVSQNPRHKITKRGQNVTFRCDPISEHNRLYWYRQTLGQGPEFLTYFQNEAQLEKSRLLSDRFSAERPKGSFSTLEIQRTEQGDSAMYLCASSQDGRNTGELFFGEGSRLTVL.

With regard to this clonotype: At one end, the junction sequence differs from germline, possibly due to a read error. The chain uses TRBV10-3 and TRBJ1-2; 7 positions match TRBD1. Per the germline V gene, CDR1 is ENHRY and CDR2 is SYGVKD. This CDR3 region has 16 residues. The CDR3, as DNA: TGTGCCATCAGTGAGTATCGAGAGACAGGGACGGGAAGCATGGCCTTC. Its protein is CAISEYRETGTGSMAF.

This clonotype was counted a few times. This chain links TRBV7-6 with TRBJ2-3; 10 bases are a match to TRBD2. V shed 5 bases and J 1 base; nucleotides not matched to a gene: 6. The CDR3 is made up of 16 amino acids. The germline V gene encodes CDR1 SGHVS and CDR2 FNYEAQ. The CDR3, as DNA: TGTGCCAGCAGCCGTACCGGGACTAGCGGCACAGATACGCAGTATTTT. Protein: CASSRTGTSGTDTQYF.

V and J are TRBV19 and TRBJ2-3; D is unresolved. The V gene lost 5 bases and the J gene lost 0 bases, with 15 bases spanning the gap. The length of the CDR3 is 16 residues. Germline V gives CDR1 LNHDA, CDR2 SQIVND (reference sequence). The CDR3 DNA reads TGTGCCAGTAGTCTTGCGGCTGCAACTAGCACAGATACGCAGTATTTT. Its protein is CASSLAAATSTDTQYF. Supplemented by reference TRBV19 and TRBJ2-3, the full variable domain reads DGGITQSPKYLFRKEGQNVTLSCEQNLNHDAMYWYRQDPGQGLRLIYYSQIVNDFQKGDIAEGYSVSREKKESFPLTVTSAQKNPTAFYLCASSLAAATSTDTQYFGPGTRLTVL.

The chain is built from TRBV3-1 and TRBJ2-7; 9 bases agree with TRBD1. J gave up 5 bases and V 4 bases, and 9 bases lay outside the gene matches. Germline V lookup: CDR1 LGHDT, CDR2 YNNKEL (reference sequence). This CDR3 has 15 amino acids. Here the CDR3 reads CASSPDRDRVDEQYF. The CDR3 nucleotides read TGTGCCAGCAGCCCGGATCGGGACAGGGTCGACGAGCAGTACTTC.

This clonotype was seen a few times. V usage is TRBV29-1 and J usage is TRBJ1-2; 7 bases map to TRBD1. The ends lost 6 bases at V and 4 bases at J; junction bases unmatched: 8. The CDR3 sequence is 13 residues long. Germline V gene data show CDR1 as SQVTM and CDR2 as ANQGSEA. CDR3 DNA: TGCAGCGTCCGGACAGGCCCTAGCTATGGCTACACCTTC. Its translation: CSVRTGPSYGYTF.

This clonotype was detected many times. The V gene is TRBV18, the J gene TRBJ1-5, with 11 nucleotides matching TRBD1. Germline trimming cut 3 bases from V and 6 bases from J; bases unmatched to any gene: 1. This CDR3 spans 14 amino acids. Germline CDR1 reads KGHSH; CDR2 reads LQKENI. The chain's CDR3 is CASSPDRGRQPQHF. CDR3 DNA: TGTGCCAGCTCACCGGACAGGGGGCGTCAGCCCCAGCATTTT. Looking up the rest from reference TRBV18 and TRBJ1-5 gives the full variable domain: NAGVMQNPRHLVRRRGQEARLRCSPMKGHSHVYWYRQLPEEGLKFMVYLQKENIIDESGMPKERFSAEFPKEGPSILRIQQVVRGDSAAYFCASSPDRGRQPQHFGDGTRLSIL.

V gene TRBV4-1 combines with J gene TRBJ1-3; D may be TRBD1 (5 bases). Germline values: CDR1 MGHRA, CDR2 YSYEKL. The CDR3 has 15 residues. The V gene lost 4 bases and the J gene lost 3 bases, with 13 bases spanning the gap. Here the CDR3 reads CASSRYRDYGNTIYF. In DNA, the CDR3 is TGCGCCAGCAGCCGCTACCGGGACTATGGAAACACCATATATTTT.

The rearrangement uses TRBV20-1 and TRBJ2-7; 9 nucleotides match TRBD1. V was clipped by 5 bases and J by 7 bases; unmatched bases: 9. Germline V lookup: CDR1 DFQATT, CDR2 SNEGSKA (reference sequence). The CDR3 loop spans 13 amino acids. The CDR3 loop is CSALRDRVEEQYF. The CDR3 bases are TGCAGTGCTCTCCGGGACAGGGTCGAGGAGCAGTACTTC.

The gene calls are TRBV12-3 or TRBV12-4 and TRBJ1-6, with D possibly TRBD1 on 5 matching bases. Trimming pared 6 bases from V and 10 bases from J, leaving 19 bases between. The CDR3 sequence is 15 residues long. In DNA form, the CDR3 reads TGTGCCAGCAGCCGAGCCGCCGCGGGGGTGTCACCCCTCCACTTT. It codes for CASSRAAAGVSPLHF.

The gene calls are TRBV29-1 and TRBJ2-2; 7 nucleotides match TRBD2. There are 13 residues in the CDR3. Trimming took 5 bases from V and 7 from J; bases not matched to a gene: 7. Germline CDR1 and CDR2: SQVTM and ANQGSEA. CDR3 DNA: TGCAGCGTTTTGACTAGCTCGGGCGGGGAGCTGTTTTTT. Its protein product is CSVLTSSGGELFF.

This clonotype appeared a few times. The chain is built from TRBV11-2 and TRBJ2-3, with 7 bases lining up with TRBD2. Germline V CDR1 and CDR2: SGHAT, FQNNGV. Trimming took 5 bases from V and 9 from J; bases not matched to a gene: 14. The CDR3 spans 15 residues. CDR3 DNA sequence: TGTGCCAGCAGCCCCCTAGCGGCCCCCGGGGGGACGCAGTATTTT. Protein sequence: CASSPLAAPGGTQYF.

The J gene is TRBJ2-6, the V gene TRBV2, with D perhaps matching TRBD1 (6 bases). The CDR3 spans 16 residues. CDR1 SNHLY and CDR2 FYNNEI come from the germline V gene. V gave up 7 bases and J gave up 0 bases, with 13 bases separating them. This CDR3 is CASNLQGNSGANVLTF. CDR3 nucleotides: TGTGCCAGCAACCTCCAGGGGAACTCTGGGGCCAACGTCCTGACTTTC.

This clonotype appeared many times. The gene calls are TRBV24-1 and TRBJ1-2, with D possibly being TRBD1 (5 bases). Germline CDR1 KGHDR, CDR2 SFDVKD. Trimming pared 5 bases from V and 4 bases from J, leaving 10 bases between. The CDR3 length is 13 residues. This CDR3 is CATSVDRAYGYTF. Written as DNA, the CDR3 is TGTGCCACCAGTGTAGACAGAGCCTATGGCTACACCTTC.

CDR3: CASSYTGDRGSNEQFF. The CDR3 nucleotides are TGTGCCAGCAGTTACACGGGGGACAGGGGATCCAATGAGCAGTTCTTC. The genes are TRBV6-5 and TRBJ2-1, with 10 bases fitting TRBD1. CDR1 MNHEY and CDR2 SVGAGI come from the germline V gene. CDR3 length: 16 residues. With 2 bases clipped from V and 6 bases from J, the junction kept 7 bases outside the gene matches.

The V call is TRBV5-1, the J call TRBJ1-2; the D gene is possibly TRBD1 (5 bases). The CDR3 runs to 14 residues. CDR1 and CDR2 from the germline V gene are SGHRS and YFSETQ. Trimming took off 4 bases at V and 10 bases at J, with 20 bases between the two ends. The DNA for the CDR3 is TGCGCCAGCAGCCCGGGGGTCTTGTCGGGGTCCTACACCTTC. Protein: CASSPGVLSGSYTF.

The table lists this clonotype with a few counts. This chain uses TRBV7-9 with TRBJ2-7, with TRBD1 as a possible D gene (6 bases). Germline lookup yields CDR1 SEHNR and CDR2 FQNEAQ (reference sequence). V was clipped by 0 bases and J by 3 bases, with 9 bases between them. This CDR3 comprises 14 residues. In DNA, the CDR3 is TGTGCCAGCAGCTTAGCGGAGGACAGCTACGAGCAGTACTTC. Its translation is CASSLAEDSYEQYF.

V is TRBV24-1 and J is TRBJ2-1; no reliable D call. This CDR3 has 13 amino acids. Trimming took 3 bases from V and 10 from J, leaving 12 bases between them. Germline lookup yields CDR1 KGHDR and CDR2 SFDVKD. CDR3 nucleotides: TGTGCCACCAGTGATCTGGACGACTCGGAGCAGTTCTTC. It yields the protein CATSDLDDSEQFF.

This clonotype was seen more than once but under ten times. This chain uses TRBV7-9 with TRBJ2-4; the match to TRBD1 covers 10 bases. Germline loops: CDR1 SEHNR, CDR2 FQNEAQ (reference sequence). V gave up 5 bases and J gave up 8 bases; unmatched junction bases: 6. The CDR3 is 14 residues long. As DNA, the CDR3 is TGTGCCAGCAGCCCGGGGGACAGGGGTTACATTCAGTACTTC. This encodes CASSPGDRGYIQYF.

At least ten counts were recorded for this clonotype. This chain links TRBV7-8 with TRBJ2-2; D is perhaps TRBD1 or TRBD2 (5 bases each). The germline V gene encodes CDR1 SGHVS and CDR2 FQNEAQ. CDR3 length: 17 residues. Between the trimmed V and J ends, which lost 11 bases and 0 bases, there was a span of 22 bases. DNA of the CDR3: TGTGCCTGGGGACGGCTACTTCTGGGTTCGAACACCGGGGAGCTGTTTTTT. It translates to CAWGRLLLGSNTGELFF.